The T cell receptor beta chain described here comes from a study of a mutant IDH1 vaccine in newly diagnosed glioma. Study as a whole: Vaccine dosing followed radiotherapy by 4-6 weeks, or accompanied temozolomide cycles. Averaging around 42 years of age, treated patients were around 62% male and 37.5% female. Most patients had received both radiotherapy and temozolomide, the prior options being radiotherapy, temozolomide, or both.

Details on this clone: The antigen remains undetermined.

Study-wide results and caveats: Alterations occurring in top peripheral T cell clonotypes seemed unrelated to pseudoprogression.

The CDR3 is made up of 17 amino acids. V shed 5 bases and J 2 bases; nucleotides not matched to a gene: 5. CDR1 and CDR2 from the germline V gene are SGHNT and YYREEE (reference sequence). Time point of the sample: week 47, end of study. One vaccine dose held 300 ug of mutant IDH1 20-mer peptide and came with topical imiquimod. TCRdb's copy holds only in-frame clones and misses some; the assay was immunoSEQ multiplex PCR. The data hold approximately 30,000 clones, with around 90% observed a single time. The V and J genes are TRBV5-4 and TRBJ2-2, with 14 nucleotides matching TRBD2. The material sequenced was PBMCs, taken from a glioma patient whose treatment included an IDH1 peptide vaccine. The clonotype comes from a woman aged 40 to 50 with glioma. CDR3 sequence: CASRSGLAGANTGELFF. The CDR3 coding sequence is TGTGCCAGCAGGTCGGGACTAGCGGGAGCAAACACCGGGGAGCTGTTTTTT.